This TCR beta chain was sequenced for a study of cytotoxic CD8 clonotypes in ibrutinib-treated CLL (dated by TCRdb to about 2021). The study in broad terms: The cohort had around twelve relapsed/refractory and some 15 treatment-naive patients; approximately 18 were IGHV unmutated. Partial responses were observed in some 24 patients and complete responses in 2; after a median follow-up of around 68 months, remission was maintained in approximately 15 patients and progression was observed in about twelve. Response samples were taken after a median of approximately 12 months on treatment, ranging from roughly 6 to 36 months. On average, each sample had 255,043 productive templates and under 95,000 productive rearrangements. Longitudinal samples were available for about 30% of the roughly 86 trial participants. Cryopreserved peripheral blood mononuclear cells were collected before treatment, at response, and at either disease progression or sustained remission. Every remission and progressive disease sample was obtained while ibrutinib was still being received by the patients. Paper-wide results and their limitations: At ibrutinib response clonality went up, during sustained remission it held steady, and at progression it dropped back toward baseline. Baseline clonality exceeded that of age-matched healthy donors and correlated strongly with circulating CD8+ T-cell counts. Public clonotypes were rare and either shrank or stayed stable during treatment, and the rise in clonality at ibrutinib response reflected expansion of private clonotypes. Sampling times were not matched between sustained-remission and progressing patients, and lymph node repertoires were not studied.

The trim is 4 bases for V and 4 bases for J, with a gap of 14 bases between the germline ends. The germline V gene sets CDR1 to MGHRA and CDR2 to YSYEKL. The CDR3 runs 15 residues from the cysteine to the phenylalanine. CDR3 DNA is the only sequence kept; it has 45 bases, read in frame from the first base. A MiSeq instrument was used for deep resolution sequencing, which targeted depths ranging from 1 in 1 million up to 1 in 200,000 T cells, with coverage averaging 10x for each clonotype. TCR beta libraries were generated with the immunoSEQ hsTCRB Kit. In the authors' own workflow: ImmunoSEQ Data Assistant and ImmunoSEQ Analyzer were used for data analysis, and V, D and J genes were assigned according to IMGT definitions. Clonality, with values ranging from 0 to 1, was calculated as one minus the normalized Shannon entropy of productive rearrangement frequencies. Public clonotype analysis was restricted to overrepresented clonotypes comprising at least 0.05% of each patient's repertoire. Some twelve age-matched healthy donor repertoires from immuneACCESS were used as controls for clonality. As stored in TCRdb, this immuneACCESS dataset retains in-frame rearrangements with V and J assigned. A fraction of the clones does not appear; measured against another copy, unresolved V genes explain less than half of the discrepancy, and the remainder lacks a known reason. The DNA was the basis for D and trimming; V, J and clone size are from that table. The table for this sample lists approximately 340,000 clones; 67% of them were counted only once. The ten largest clones add up to 5% to 6.5% of the sample.

About this clone: Its recognized antigen is unknown. No much larger clonotype is one base removed from it; base qualities were not supplied.

Roughly 2.2 micrograms of genomic DNA were extracted from cryopreserved PBMCs for TCR beta library preparation. High-throughput TCR beta sequencing was performed on longitudinal blood samples from CLL patients receiving ibrutinib monotherapy. The patients were enrolled in a single-center, open-label phase 2 trial of ibrutinib monotherapy. This sample comprised PBMCs, obtained after 36 months of ibrutinib treatment. The TCR was taken from a human donor with chronic lymphocytic leukemia. The sequence joins TRBV4-1 to TRBJ2-1; the D gene is unclear. The DNA reads as follows: TGCGCCAGCAGCCCGGGTGAACTCTTTTACAATGAGCAGTTCTTC. It codes for CASSPGELFYNEQFF.